These T cell receptor beta chains were read from a single sample in a study of neurological immune-mediated disorders. TCRdb re-called the 5' RACE reads through MiXCR, storing one row per CDR3 protein. The data show over 90,000 distinct CDR3 sequences, roughly a tenth seen once. The sequencing sample was made of PBMCs. These TCRs come from a female donor with HTLV-1-associated myelopathy (HAM/TSP). Each CDR3 is given with its conserved first and last residue. D genes are given only for firm matches. Clone size appears in some rows only: once, few, many, or a class for an expanded clone.

j_call	d_call	clone_size	v_call	cdr3_nt	cdr3_aa
TRBJ2-7	TRBD2	many	TRBV14	TGTGCCAGCGCGCGGGGGGCCTACGAGCAGTACTTC	CASARGAYEQYF
TRBJ1-6	TRBD1	many	TRBV6-6	TGTGCCAGCAGTCGACAGGGGGAGAATTCACCCCTCCACTTT	CASSRQGENSPLHF
TRBJ2-7	TRBD1	many	TRBV28	TGTGCCAGCAGTTCCCACGCATCGGGACAGTTTTGGGAGCAGTACTTC	CASSSHASGQFWEQYF
TRBJ2-3	-	many	TRBV27	TGTGCCAGCAGTTACAGCCGCACAGATACGCAGTATTTT	CASSYSRTDTQYF
TRBJ1-1	-	-	TRBV5-1	TGCGCCAGCAGCTGGGGACGGGACACTGAAGCTTTCTTT	CASSWGRDTEAFF
TRBJ2-5	-	many	TRBV20-1	TGCAGTGCTAGAGCGGTGGGGGTTTTGGCCCAGTACTTC	CSARAVGVLAQYF
TRBJ2-7	-	-	TRBV20-1	TGCAGTGCTAGAGTGGCTGCAGGAGACCCCTACGATCAGTACTTC	CSARVAAGDPYDQYF
TRBJ1-5	TRBD1	few	TRBV20-1	TGCAGTGCTAGGGGGGACAGGCGTCCCCTGACGAATCAGCCCCAGCATTTT	CSARGDRRPLTNQPQHF
TRBJ1-2	TRBD1	many	TRBV12-3/TRBV12-4	TGTGCCAGCAGAGCTGACAGGGGGCTTAGCTACACCTTC	CASRADRGLSYTF
TRBJ2-1	TRBD2	many	TRBV5-1	TGCGCCAGCAGCCATGGGACTAGCGGGGGTAATGAGCAGTTCTTC	CASSHGTSGGNEQFF
TRBJ2-7	-	many	TRBV29-1	TGCAGCGTTGAAGATGGGCAGGGGAGCTCCTACGAGCAGTACTTC	CSVEDGQGSSYEQYF
TRBJ2-1	-	many	TRBV7-9	TGTGCCAGCAGCTTATGGCAGCTTAACAATGAGCAGTTCTTC	CASSLWQLNNEQFF
TRBJ2-4	TRBD2	-	TRBV10-3	TGTGTCACCTCGGGGACTAGCGGGCGCAGTCTTTCAAAAAACATTCAGTACTTC	CVTSGTSGRSLSKNIQYF
TRBJ2-3	-	few	TRBV5-6	TGTGCCAGCAGCTTCGGCCTAGCAGGGACTACGCAGTATTTT	CASSFGLAGTTQYF
TRBJ2-7	-	-	TRBV14	TGTGCCAGCAGCCACAGCAACGAGCAGTACTTC	CASSHSNEQYF
TRBJ2-7	TRBD2	-	TRBV29-1	TGCAGCGTTTCCGTGAGCGGGAGGTACGAGCAGTACTTC	CSVSVSGRYEQYF
TRBJ2-7	-	many	TRBV5-1	TGCGCCAGCAGCTTGGGACTAGAACCCTACGAGCAGTACTTC	CASSLGLEPYEQYF
TRBJ2-5	-	many	TRBV5-5	TGTGCCAGCAGGCGGAGGGGCAACTCGGGAGAGACCCAGTACTTC	CASRRRGNSGETQYF
TRBJ1-1	-	few	TRBV20-1	TGCAGTGCTAGAACCCGGACAGAGAACACTGAAGCTTTCTTT	CSARTRTENTEAFF
TRBJ2-5	TRBD1	-	TRBV6-5	TGTGCCAGCAGTTACTCCGGGACAGGGATTTTCCAAGAGACCCAGTACTTC	CASSYSGTGIFQETQYF
TRBJ1-6	-	many	TRBV28	TGTGCCAGCAGTTTTGGGGGACGTAATTCACCCCTCCACTTT	CASSFGGRNSPLHF
TRBJ2-7	-	many	TRBV6-2/TRBV6-3	TGTGCCAGCACCGGGGGGCCCTACGAGCAGTACTTC	CASTGGPYEQYF
TRBJ1-4	-	many	TRBV12-3/TRBV12-4	TGTGCCAGCAGTTTATTCCCCCCTAATGAAAAACTGTTTTTT	CASSLFPPNEKLFF
TRBJ2-2	-	-	TRBV7-2	TGTGCCAGCAGCCCCGGGTCAACAAAAGACGGGGAGCTGTTTTTT	CASSPGSTKDGELFF
TRBJ2-7	TRBD2	many	TRBV12-3/TRBV12-4	TGTGCCAGCAGTCCCCTAGCGGGTCAGGACTACGAGCAGTACTTC	CASSPLAGQDYEQYF
TRBJ2-1	TRBD1	many	TRBV20-1	TGCAGTGCTAGACGAAGGACAGGGGTCAATGAGCAGTTCTTC	CSARRRTGVNEQFF
TRBJ2-2	-	many	TRBV7-2	TGTGCCAGCAGCACCTACACCGGGGAGCTGTTTTTT	CASSTYTGELFF